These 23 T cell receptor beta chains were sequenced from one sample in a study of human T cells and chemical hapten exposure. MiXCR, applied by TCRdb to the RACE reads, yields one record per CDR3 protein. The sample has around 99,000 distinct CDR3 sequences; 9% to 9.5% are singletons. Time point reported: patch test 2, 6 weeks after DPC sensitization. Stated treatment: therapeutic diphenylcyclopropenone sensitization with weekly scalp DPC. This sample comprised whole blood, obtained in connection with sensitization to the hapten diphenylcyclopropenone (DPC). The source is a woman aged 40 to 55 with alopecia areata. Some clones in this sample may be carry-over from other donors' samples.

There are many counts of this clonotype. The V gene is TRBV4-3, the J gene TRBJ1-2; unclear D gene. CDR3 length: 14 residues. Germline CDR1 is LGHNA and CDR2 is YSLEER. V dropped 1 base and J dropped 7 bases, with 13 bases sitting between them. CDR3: CASSQGTADPGYTF. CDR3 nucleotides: TGCGCCAGCAGCCAAGGGACCGCCGACCCTGGCTACACCTTC.

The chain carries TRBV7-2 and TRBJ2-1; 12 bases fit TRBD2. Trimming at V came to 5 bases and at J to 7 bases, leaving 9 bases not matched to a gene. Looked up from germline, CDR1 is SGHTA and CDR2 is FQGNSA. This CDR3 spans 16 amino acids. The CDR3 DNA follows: TGTGCCAGCAGCGCCCTACTAGCGGGGGGCTCGAATGAGCAGTTCTTC. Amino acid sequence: CASSALLAGGSNEQFF.

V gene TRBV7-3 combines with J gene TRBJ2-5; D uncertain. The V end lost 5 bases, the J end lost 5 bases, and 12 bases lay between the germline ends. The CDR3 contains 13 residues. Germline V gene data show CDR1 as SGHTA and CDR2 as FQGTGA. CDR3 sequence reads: CASSPSSTETQYF. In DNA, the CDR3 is TGTGCCAGCAGCCCCTCCTCGACGGAGACCCAGTACTTC.

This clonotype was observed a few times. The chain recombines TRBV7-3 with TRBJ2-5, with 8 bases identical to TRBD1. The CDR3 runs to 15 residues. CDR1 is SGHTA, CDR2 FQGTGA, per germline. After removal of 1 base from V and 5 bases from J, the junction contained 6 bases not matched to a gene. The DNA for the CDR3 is TGTGCCAGCAGCTTAAATCAGGGGGCCTCCGAGACCCAGTACTTC. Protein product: CASSLNQGASETQYF.

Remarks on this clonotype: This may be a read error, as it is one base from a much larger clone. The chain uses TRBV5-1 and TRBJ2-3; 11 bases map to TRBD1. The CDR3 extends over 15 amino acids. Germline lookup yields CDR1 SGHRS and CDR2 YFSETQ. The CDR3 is CASSPGTGGPDMQYF. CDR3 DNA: TGCGCCAGCAGCCCAGGGACAGGGGGTCCAGATATGCAGTATTTT.

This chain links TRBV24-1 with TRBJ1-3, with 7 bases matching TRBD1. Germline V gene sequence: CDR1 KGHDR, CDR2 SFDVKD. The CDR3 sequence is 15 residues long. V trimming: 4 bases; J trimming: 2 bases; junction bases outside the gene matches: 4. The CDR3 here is CATSDKTGTGNTIYF. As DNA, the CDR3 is TGTGCCACCAGTGACAAGACAGGGACTGGAAACACCATATATTTT.

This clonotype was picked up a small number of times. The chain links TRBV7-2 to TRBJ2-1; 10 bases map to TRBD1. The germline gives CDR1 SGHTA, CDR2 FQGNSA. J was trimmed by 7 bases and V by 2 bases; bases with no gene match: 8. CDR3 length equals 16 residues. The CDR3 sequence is CASSLSGQGIWNEQFF. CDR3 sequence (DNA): TGTGCCAGCAGCTTATCGGGACAGGGGATTTGGAATGAGCAGTTCTTC.

CDR3 DNA: TGTGCCAGCAGCTTCACGGAGGGGCACCAGCCCCAGCATTTT. This codes for CASSFTEGHQPQHF. The rearrangement uses TRBV7-2 and TRBJ1-5, with D perhaps TRBD1 (5 bases). Per germline, CDR1 SGHTA and CDR2 FQGNSA. This CDR3 is 14 amino acids long. V gave up 3 bases and J gave up 7 bases, with 13 bases separating them.

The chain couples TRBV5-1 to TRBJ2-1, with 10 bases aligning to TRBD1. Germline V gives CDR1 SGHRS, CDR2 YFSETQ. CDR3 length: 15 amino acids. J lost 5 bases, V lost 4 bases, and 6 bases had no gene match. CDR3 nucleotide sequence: TGCGCCAGCAGCGAAGGGACAGGGGCGAACAATGAGCAGTTCTTC. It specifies CASSEGTGANNEQFF.

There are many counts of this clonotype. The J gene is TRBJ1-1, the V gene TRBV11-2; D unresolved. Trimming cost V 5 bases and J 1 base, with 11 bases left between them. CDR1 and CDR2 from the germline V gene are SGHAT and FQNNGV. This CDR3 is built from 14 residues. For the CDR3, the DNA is TGTGCCAGCAGCCTAGTGGCCGGGAACACTGAAGCTTTCTTT. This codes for CASSLVAGNTEAFF. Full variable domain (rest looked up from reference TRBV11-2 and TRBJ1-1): EAGVAQSPRYKIIEKRQSVAFWCNPISGHATLYWYQQILGQGPKLLIQFQNNGVVDDSQLPKDRFSAERLKGVDSTLKIQPAKLEDSAVYLCASSLVAGNTEAFFGQGTRLTVV.

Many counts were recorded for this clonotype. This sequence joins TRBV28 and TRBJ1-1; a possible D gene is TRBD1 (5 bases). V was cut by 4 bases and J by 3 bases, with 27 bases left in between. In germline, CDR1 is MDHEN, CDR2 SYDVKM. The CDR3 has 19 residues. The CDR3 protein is CASSSLKVGALSGDTEAFF. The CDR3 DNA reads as TGTGCCAGCAGTTCCCTTAAGGTCGGGGCGCTCTCCGGGGACACTGAAGCTTTCTTT.

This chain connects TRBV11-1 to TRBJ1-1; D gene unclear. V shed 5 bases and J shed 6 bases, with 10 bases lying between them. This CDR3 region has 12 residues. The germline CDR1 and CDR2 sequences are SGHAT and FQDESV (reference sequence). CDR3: CASSKGWAEAFF. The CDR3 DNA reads TGTGCCAGCAGCAAGGGATGGGCTGAAGCTTTCTTT.

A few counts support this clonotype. The DNA of the CDR3 is TGCAGTGCTGAGACTAGCGGGGGGTCGAAGACCCAGTACTTC. The encoded protein is CSAETSGGSKTQYF. The chain carries TRBV20-1 and TRBJ2-5, with TRBD2 matching over 13 bases. Unmatched junction bases numbered 6, after V lost 5 bases and J lost 6 bases. There are 14 residues in the CDR3. Germline values: CDR1 DFQATT, CDR2 SNEGSKA (reference sequence).

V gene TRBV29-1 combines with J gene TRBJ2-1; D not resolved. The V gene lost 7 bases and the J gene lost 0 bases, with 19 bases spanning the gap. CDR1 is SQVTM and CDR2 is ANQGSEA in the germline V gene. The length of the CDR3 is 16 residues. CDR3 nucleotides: TGCAGCGCGCCAACGCCCCTTTCCTTCTCCTACAATGAGCAGTTCTTC. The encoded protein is CSAPTPLSFSYNEQFF.

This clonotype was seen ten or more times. The CDR3 region is CATRVEYQETQYF. DNA for the CDR3: TGTGCCACAAGGGTGGAGTACCAAGAGACCCAGTACTTC. The chain has TRBV3-1 and TRBJ2-5; D is unresolved. The germline gives CDR1 LGHDT, CDR2 YNNKEL (reference sequence). The CDR3 runs to 13 residues. V was trimmed by 10 bases and J by 0 bases, leaving 12 bases between them.

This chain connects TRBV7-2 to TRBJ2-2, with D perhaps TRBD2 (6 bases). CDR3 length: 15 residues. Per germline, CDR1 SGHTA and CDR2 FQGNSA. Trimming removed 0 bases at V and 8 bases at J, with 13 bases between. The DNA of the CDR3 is TGTGCCAGCAGCTTAGCTACTAGCCTGGCTGGGGAGCTGTTTTTT. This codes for CASSLATSLAGELFF.

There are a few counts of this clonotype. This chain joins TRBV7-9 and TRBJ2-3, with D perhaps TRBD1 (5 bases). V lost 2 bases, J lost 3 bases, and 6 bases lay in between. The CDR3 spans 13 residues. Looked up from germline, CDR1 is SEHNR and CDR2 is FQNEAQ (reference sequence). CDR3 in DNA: TGTGCCAGCAGCTTACGACAGACAGATACGCAGTATTTT. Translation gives CASSLRQTDTQYF.

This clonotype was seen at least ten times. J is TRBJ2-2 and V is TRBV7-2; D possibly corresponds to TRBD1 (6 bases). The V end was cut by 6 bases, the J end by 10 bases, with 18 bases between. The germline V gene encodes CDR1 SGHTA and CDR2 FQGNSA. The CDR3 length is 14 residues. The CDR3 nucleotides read TGTGCCAGCAGGTTATCCTCAGGGGCCCCGGAGCTGTTTTTT. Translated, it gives CASRLSSGAPELFF.

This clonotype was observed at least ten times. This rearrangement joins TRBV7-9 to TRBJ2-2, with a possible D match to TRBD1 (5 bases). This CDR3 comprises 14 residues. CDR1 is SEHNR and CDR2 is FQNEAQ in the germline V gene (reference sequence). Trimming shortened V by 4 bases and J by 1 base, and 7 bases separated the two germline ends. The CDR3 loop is CASSSDRNTGELFF. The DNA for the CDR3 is TGTGCCAGCAGCTCAGACAGGAACACCGGGGAGCTGTTTTTT. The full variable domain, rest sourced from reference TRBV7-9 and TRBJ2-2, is DTGVSQNPRHKITKRGQNVTFRCDPISEHNRLYWYRQTLGQGPEFLTYFQNEAQLEKSRLLSDRFSAERPKGSFSTLEIQRTEQGDSAMYLCASSSDRNTGELFFGEGSRLTVL.

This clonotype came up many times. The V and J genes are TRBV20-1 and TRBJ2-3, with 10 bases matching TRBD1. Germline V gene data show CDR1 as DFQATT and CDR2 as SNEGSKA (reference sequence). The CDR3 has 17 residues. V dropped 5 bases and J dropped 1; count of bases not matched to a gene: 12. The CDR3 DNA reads TGCAGTGCTCCGGGACTTGGGGACAGGGGTGGCACAGATACGCAGTATTTT. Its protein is CSAPGLGDRGGTDTQYF.

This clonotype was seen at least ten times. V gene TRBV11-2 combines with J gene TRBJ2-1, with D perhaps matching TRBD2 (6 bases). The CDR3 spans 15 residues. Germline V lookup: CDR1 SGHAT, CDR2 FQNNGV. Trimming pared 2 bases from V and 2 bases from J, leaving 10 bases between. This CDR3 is CASSLQGGTYNEQFF. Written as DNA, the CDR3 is TGTGCCAGCAGCTTACAGGGAGGAACCTACAATGAGCAGTTCTTC.

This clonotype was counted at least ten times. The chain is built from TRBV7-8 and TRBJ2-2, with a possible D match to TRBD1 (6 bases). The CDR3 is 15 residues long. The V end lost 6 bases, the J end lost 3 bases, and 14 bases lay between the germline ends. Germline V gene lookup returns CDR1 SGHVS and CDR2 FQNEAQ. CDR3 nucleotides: TGTGCCAGCAGTTCCCAAACAGGGTACACCGGGGAGCTGTTTTTT. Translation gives CASSSQTGYTGELFF. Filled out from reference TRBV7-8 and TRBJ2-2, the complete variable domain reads GAGVSQSPRYKVAKRGQDVALRCDPISGHVSLFWYQQALGQGPEFLTYFQNEAQLDKSGLPSDRFFAERPEGSVSTLKIQRTQQEDSAVYLCASSSQTGYTGELFFGEGSRLTVL.

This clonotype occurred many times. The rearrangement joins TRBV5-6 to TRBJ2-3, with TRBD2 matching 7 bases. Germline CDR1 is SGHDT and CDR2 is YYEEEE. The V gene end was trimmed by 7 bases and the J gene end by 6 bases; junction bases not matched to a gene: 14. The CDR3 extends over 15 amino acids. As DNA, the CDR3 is TGTGCCAGCTCAAATCTTGGCGGGGGTACGGATACGCAGTATTTT. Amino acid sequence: CASSNLGGGTDTQYF.